Each of the 8 T cell receptor beta chains below was sequenced from the same sample in a study of OX40 agonist ivuxolimab in advanced cancers. Method: immunoSEQ multiplex PCR; TCRdb's copy keeps in-frame clones and lacks some. The data hold tens of thousands of clones, with about 85% observed a single time. Sequences were derived from CD4+ or CD8+ T cells sorted from blood, sampled in a trial of the OX40 agonist ivuxolimab. These receptors originate from an adult with an advanced solid tumor such as melanoma, head and neck, liver or kidney cancer.

The gene calls are TRBV6-6 and TRBJ1-1; perhaps TRBD1 as D (6 bases). The CDR3 is made up of 14 amino acids. In germline, CDR1 is MNHNY, CDR2 SVGAGI (reference sequence). With 10 bases removed from V and 3 bases from J, the gap between germline ends came to 18 bases. DNA for the CDR3: TGTGCCACCAGAGATTCACAGGGAGACACTGAAGCTTTCTTT. Its translation: CATRDSQGDTEAFF.

As DNA, the CDR3 is TGCGCCAGCAGCTGGGACAGGGGACGCATTAGCCTGACTATGAACACTGAAGCTTTCTTT. Its protein is CASSWDRGRISLTMNTEAFF. This chain connects TRBV5-1 to TRBJ1-1; 10 bases are shared with TRBD1. Germline V CDR1 and CDR2: SGHRS, YFSETQ. The CDR3 runs to 20 residues. J lost 0 bases, V lost 3 bases, and 17 bases had no gene match.

The chain links TRBV6-1 to TRBJ1-4; TRBD1 agrees at 9 bases. This CDR3 contains 18 residues. V lost 4 bases, J lost 3 bases, and 12 bases stayed unmatched. CDR1 MNHNS and CDR2 SASEGT come from the germline V gene. In DNA, the CDR3 is TGTGCCAGCAGTGGCCAGGGGACAGGGAGGTGGGCTAATGAAAAACTGTTTTTT. As protein: CASSGQGTGRWANEKLFF.

This clone was observed a handful of times. V is TRBV18 and J is TRBJ1-1; TRBD1 agrees at 9 bases. Per germline, CDR1 KGHSH and CDR2 LQKENI. The CDR3 loop spans 19 amino acids. The junction had 14 bases not matched to a gene; V was cut back by 2 bases and J by 1 base. CDR3 nucleotides: TGTGCCAGCTCACCAAATTCCCCCTGGACAGGGGAGGGGAACACTGAAGCTTTCTTT. It codes for CASSPNSPWTGEGNTEAFF.

The J gene is TRBJ2-1, the V gene TRBV19; possibly TRBD1 for D (5 bases). There are 13 residues in the CDR3. The germline gives CDR1 LNHDA, CDR2 SQIVND (reference sequence). Trimming left V 6 bases short and J 3 bases short, with 9 bases between. The CDR3 sequence is CASRKDSYNEQFF. Here the CDR3 DNA reads TGTGCCAGTAGGAAAGACAGCTACAATGAGCAGTTCTTC.

This rearrangement joins TRBV27 to TRBJ2-5, with D possibly TRBD1 on 5 matching bases. The end of the DNA is better explained by TRBJ2-7, so the J call may be wrong. Germline V gene sequence: CDR1 MNHEY, CDR2 SMNVEV (reference sequence). This CDR3 is 17 amino acids long. In nucleotides, the CDR3 is TGTGCCAGCAGTCCTCAAAGACAGTTACCCACACCTTACGAGCAGTACTTC. Translated, it gives CASSPQRQLPTPYEQYF.

With regard to this clone: One end of the junction fails to match germline, which may point to a read error. V and J are TRBV9 and TRBJ1-6; possibly TRBD1 for D (5 bases). The CDR3 extends over 14 amino acids. The germline CDR1 and CDR2 sequences are SGDLS and YYNGEE. The CDR3 DNA is TGTGCCAGCAGCGTAGGGGGGGAGGCTTCAGCCCTCCACTTT. It specifies CASSVGGEASALHF.

The rearrangement uses TRBV7-3 and TRBJ2-5, with 8 nucleotides matching TRBD1. CDR1 and CDR2 from the germline V gene are SGHTA and FQGTGA. V dropped 3 bases and J dropped 4; count of bases not matched to a gene: 1. CDR3 length: 13 residues. The CDR3 protein is CASSFGQGETQYF. The CDR3 DNA reads TGTGCCAGCAGCTTCGGACAGGGAGAGACCCAGTACTTC.